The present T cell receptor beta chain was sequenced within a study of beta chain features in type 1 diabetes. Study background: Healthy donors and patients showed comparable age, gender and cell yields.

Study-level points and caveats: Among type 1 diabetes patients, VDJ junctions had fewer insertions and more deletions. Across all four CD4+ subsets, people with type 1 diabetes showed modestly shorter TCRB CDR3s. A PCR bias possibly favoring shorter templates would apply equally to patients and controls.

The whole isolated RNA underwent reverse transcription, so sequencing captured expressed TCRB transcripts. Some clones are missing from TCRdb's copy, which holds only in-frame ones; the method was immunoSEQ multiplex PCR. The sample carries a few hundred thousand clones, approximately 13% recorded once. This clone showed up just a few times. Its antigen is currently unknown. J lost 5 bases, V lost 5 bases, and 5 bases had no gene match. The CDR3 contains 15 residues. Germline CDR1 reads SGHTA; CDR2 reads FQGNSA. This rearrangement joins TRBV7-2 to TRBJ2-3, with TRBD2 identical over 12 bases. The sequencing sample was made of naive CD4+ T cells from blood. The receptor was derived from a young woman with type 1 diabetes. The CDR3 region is CASSLGTSGQDTQYF. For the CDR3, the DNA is TGTGCCAGCAGCCTCGGGACTAGCGGGCAAGATACGCAGTATTTT. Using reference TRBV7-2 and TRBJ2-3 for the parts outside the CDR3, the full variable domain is GAGVSQSPSNKVTEKGKDVELRCDPISGHTALYWYRQSLGQGLEFLIYFQGNSAPDKSGLPSDRFSAERTGGSVSTLTIQRTQQEDSAVYLCASSLGTSGQDTQYFGPGTRLTVL.